This TCR beta chain was identified in a study of T cell responses to AZD1222 COVID-19 vaccine. Findings and limits, study-wide: Vaccination with two AZD1222 doses was followed by a rise in Spike-specific TCR breadth and depth.

A word on this clone: Its antigen is still unknown.

Assay used: immunoSEQ multiplex PCR; TCRdb lists only in-frame clones, some missing. Counted here are more than 150,000 clones, approximately 90% occurring once; the ten biggest clones make up around 3.7%. The V and J ends lost 3 bases and 0 bases respectively, with 6 bases between them. The CDR3 is 14 amino acids. CDR1 and CDR2 (germline): KGHSH, LQKENI. V gene TRBV18 combines with J gene TRBJ1-5, with unresolved D. The origin of this receptor is an adult who received the AZD1222 COVID-19 vaccine. Sequences were derived from peripheral blood, sampled 28 days after the second AZD1222 dose. The CDR3 nucleotides are TGTGCCAGCTCACCGGCGGATAGCAATCAGCCCCAGCATTTT. Translation: CASSPADSNQPQHF.